The clone carrying this T cell receptor (beta chain) was seen a handful of times. TCRdb itself ran the 5' RACE reads through MiXCR, one entry per CDR3 protein. The data show more than 350,000 distinct CDR3 sequences, roughly 21% seen once. In germline, CDR1 is MNHEY, CDR2 SVGAGI. V lost 0 bases and J lost 8, with 14 bases in between. The CDR3 runs to 15 residues. The sample originates from a study of T-cell memory formation after mild COVID-19. The chain joins TRBV6-5 to TRBJ2-1, with D maybe TRBD1 (6 bases). The TCR originated in an adult woman who had mild COVID-19 (a few samples of this study predate the infection). Cell type and time point are not known. Sequencing input: PBMCs or a T cell subset sorted from them (not recorded which). Here the CDR3 reads CASSYSKGQHHEQFF. DNA for the CDR3: TGTGCCAGCAGTTACTCGAAAGGACAGCACCATGAGCAGTTCTTC.